This T cell receptor (beta chain) was documented in a study of blood T cell repertoires in COVID-19 (dated by TCRdb to the early 2020s). About the study as a whole: For ImmuneRACE Cohort 3, a participant was defined as recovered based on two consecutive negative NP/OP PCR tests, clearance by a healthcare professional, or resolution of symptoms. The collaborator samples originated in the United States, Italy and Spain and spanned the acute and convalescent phases of COVID-19. The prospective study material was composed of cDNA or gDNA derived from T cells, B-cell-depleted T cells, or PBMCs. Deeply sampled blood TCRbeta repertoires from subjects exposed to, actively infected with, or recovered from COVID-19 were included in the dataset. The repertoires were released in a freely available public database meant as a resource for research on the immune response to SARS-CoV-2. Samples came from the ongoing ImmuneRACE study (first 160 participants) plus 1,254 subjects from 6 global collaborators. Nearly every sample came with metadata listing a de-identified subject ID, COVID-19 status, age in years and sex. Where available, HLA class I and class II types were taken from metadata supplied by the sample provider and were not determined by assay-based typing. Here is what the overall study found, with its caveats: The quantity of clinical and demographic metadata differed by source and by participant and was supplied without curation.

Of note for this clone: There is no known antigen for this receptor. Base qualities are missing; no much larger clone stands one base away.

TCRbeta CDR3 regions were amplified from genomic DNA by means of the immunoSEQ Assay, a bias-controlled multiplex PCR. As for how the authors treated the data: Nucleated cell counts per sample were estimated from amplification of reference gene primers within the assay. Sequence reads were collapsed and filtered to measure the absolute abundance of every unique TCRbeta CDR3 rearrangement. For each sample, productive Simpson clonality was calculated as the square root of Simpson's diversity index over productive rearrangements. The source is immuneACCESS, and TCRdb retained only in-frame sequences with V and J called. Part of the clones is not carried over; for the studies checked, unresolved V genes explain less than half of this, and the remainder is unexplained. The DNA was the basis for D and trimming; V, J and clone size are from that table. This sample gives approximately 360,000 clones in total; roughly 86% of them show up just once. Jointly, the top ten make up around 1.9% of the sample.

In the prospective study, participants were about 18 to 95 years old, resided in about two dozen geographic areas of the United States, and were enrolled through a virtual design. Cohort assignment in the prospective study relied on participant-reported clinical history from a screening survey and a study questionnaire. Mobile phlebotomists in the prospective study collected whole blood, serum and a nasopharyngeal or oropharyngeal swab from every participant. Additional blood draws and questionnaires over an approximately 2-month period could optionally be provided by prospective study participants. Blood samples from the prospective study were shipped frozen or at room temperature prior to DNA extraction. V loses 5 bases at its end and J loses 3 bases; junction bases beyond the gene matches: 3. Its CDR3 holds 12 amino acids, cysteine through phenylalanine. Of the read, only the CDR3 DNA is kept; its 36 bases are in frame from base 1. The germline V gene (reference sequence) specifies GTSNPN as CDR1 and SVGIG as CDR2.

The receptor chain draws on TRBV30 and TRBJ2-7, and 8 junction bases match TRBD1. The source material was PBMCs or T cells enriched from blood (not recorded which). The TCR originated in a middle-aged man in a cohort exposed to, infected with or recovered from COVID-19 (not recorded which). The bases read TGTGCCTGGGACAGGGGTTACTACGAGCAGTACTTC. Its amino acids are CAWDRGYYEQYF.